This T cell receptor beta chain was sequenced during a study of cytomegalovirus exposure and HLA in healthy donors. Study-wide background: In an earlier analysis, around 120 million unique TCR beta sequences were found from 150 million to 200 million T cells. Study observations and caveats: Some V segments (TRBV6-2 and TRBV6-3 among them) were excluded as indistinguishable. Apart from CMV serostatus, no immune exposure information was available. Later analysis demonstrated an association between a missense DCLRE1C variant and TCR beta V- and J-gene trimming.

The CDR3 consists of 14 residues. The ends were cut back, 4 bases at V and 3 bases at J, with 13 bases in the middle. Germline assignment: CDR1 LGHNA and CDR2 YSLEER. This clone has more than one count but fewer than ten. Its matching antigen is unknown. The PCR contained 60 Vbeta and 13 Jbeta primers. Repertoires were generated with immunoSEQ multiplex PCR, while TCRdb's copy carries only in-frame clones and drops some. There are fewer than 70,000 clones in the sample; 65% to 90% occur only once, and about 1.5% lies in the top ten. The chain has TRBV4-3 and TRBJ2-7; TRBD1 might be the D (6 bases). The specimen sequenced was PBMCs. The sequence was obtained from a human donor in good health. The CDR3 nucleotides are TGCGCCAGCAGCCCTGGGACAAATTTCTACGAGCAGTACTTC. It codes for CASSPGTNFYEQYF.